One and the same sample provided the 3 T cell receptor beta chains below, sequenced in a study of T cells after posttransplantation cyclophosphamide listed by TCRdb under 2016. Library generation was performed with the immunoSEQ multiplex PCR assay. TCRdb mirrors the immuneACCESS table, restricted to in-frame sequences. Some clones are absent from its copies; in checked studies, under half trace to an unresolved V gene, and the reason for the others is unknown. Here the sample lists more than 30,000 clones, none seen once only. The ten largest clonotypes hold about 1.2% of the sample. Material for sequencing was PBMCs. The origin of the receptors is a girl aged 5-17 years in good health, CMV-negative, and a related stem cell transplant donor.

The sample holds a few counts of this clone. This chain links TRBV1 with TRBJ1-2; the table calls TRBD1, which could not be checked here. TRBV1 is marked as a pseudogene. This CDR3 has 14 amino acids. Here the CDR3 DNA reads TGCACCAGCAGCCAAGCTGGGACAGGGGAAGGCTACACCTTC. Translating it yields CTSSQAGTGEGYTF.

This clone was recorded many times. The rearrangement joins TRBV6-5 to TRBJ1-2; D is perhaps TRBD1 (5 bases). The V end lost 0 bases, the J end lost 5 bases, and 10 bases lay between the germline ends. This CDR3 has 14 amino acids. The germline V gene has CDR1 MNHEY and CDR2 SVGAGI. The CDR3 nucleotides read TGTGCCAGCAGTTACTCGGGGGGAAGGTATGGCTACACCTTC. As protein: CASSYSGGRYGYTF.

V and J are TRBV7-8 and TRBJ2-7; 7 nucleotides align to TRBD2. Trimming at V came to 4 bases and at J to 2 bases, leaving 5 bases not matched to a gene. The CDR3 has 14 amino acids. CDR1 is SGHVS and CDR2 is FQNEAQ in the germline V gene. CDR3 sequence: CASSWAGAAYEQYF. CDR3 sequence (DNA): TGTGCCAGCAGCTGGGCGGGAGCGGCCTACGAGCAGTACTTC. Full variable domain (outside the CDR3, taken from reference TRBV7-8 and TRBJ2-7): GAGVSQSPRYKVAKRGQDVALRCDPISGHVSLFWYQQALGQGPEFLTYFQNEAQLDKSGLPSDRFFAERPEGSVSTLKIQRTQQEDSAVYLCASSWAGAAYEQYFGPGTRLTVT.